This T cell receptor (beta chain) was captured by sequencing in a study of blood T cells in healthy people across ages. The CDR3 contains 16 residues. The germline V gene encodes CDR1 LGHNA and CDR2 YNFKEQ. V lost 5 bases, J lost 5 bases, and 13 bases stayed unmatched. The study's findings and limits: Long-lived and aged donors differed, with more naive CD4+ cells and higher diversity in the long-lived. While age rose, TCR beta diversity per million T cells dropped in a roughly linear way.

This clonotype was seen more than once but under ten times. Its matching antigen is unknown. A second about 7 to 12 cycle PCR used barcoded and J-beta primers. TCRdb ran MiXCR on the 5' RACE reads and lists one entry per CDR3 protein. Altogether roughly 930,000 distinct CDR3 sequences are present, around 46% being singletons, with the ten largest covering about an eighth. The rearrangement links TRBV4-2 to TRBJ2-5; 8 nucleotides line up with TRBD2. Sequenced material: blood. This TCR was recovered from a man aged 25-40 years in good health. The CDR3 sequence: CASSNRFPSGSETQYF. For the CDR3, the DNA is TGTGCCAGCAGCAACCGGTTCCCTAGCGGGTCGGAGACCCAGTACTTC.